A selection of T cell receptor beta chains follows, all from one sample in a study of blood T cells in healthy people across ages. TCRdb itself ran the 5' RACE reads through MiXCR, one entry per CDR3 protein. The sample contains approximately 780,000 distinct CDR3 sequences, roughly 25% of which appear only once. These data were also reused for a study on T cells of mothers and their children.

What was sequenced was blood. All receptors come from a boy younger than 18 in good health. Each CDR3 is given with its conserved first and last residue. D genes are given only for firm matches. Clone sizes are given selectively: once, few, many, or a class where the clone is expanded.

j_call v_call clone_size d_call cdr3_aa cdr3_nt
TRBJ1-5 TRBV10-3 once . CAINGDSNQPQHF TGTGCCATCAATGGGGATAGCAATCAGCCCCAGCATTTT
TRBJ2-1 TRBV29-1 . TRBD2 CSVEKVGRAGYEQFF TGCAGCGTTGAAAAGGTCGGGAGGGCCGGGTATGAGCAGTTCTTC
TRBJ1-2 TRBV5-1 . . CASNLTGLINYGYTF TGCGCCAGCAACCTGACAGGACTTATTAACTATGGCTACACCTTC
TRBJ2-2 TRBV27 . . CARLRCLTNTGELFF TGTGCCCGCCTTAGATGCCTTACGAACACCGGGGAGCTGTTTTTT
TRBJ2-5 TRBV9 few TRBD2 CASSPYLGGGGPETQYF TGTGCCAGCAGCCCCTATCTTGGCGGGGGGGGCCCGGAGACCCAGTACTTC
TRBJ2-7 TRBV20-1 . TRBD2 CSAPETSGPSEQYF TGCAGTGCTCCTGAGACTAGCGGGCCTAGCGAGCAGTACTTC
TRBJ2-2 TRBV4-2 . . CACSQDYSVGGGELFF TGTGCCTGCAGCCAAGATTATTCTGTGGGGGGCGGGGAGCTGTTTTTT
TRBJ1-1 TRBV10-3 few . CAISESRGAMNTEAFF TGTGCCATCAGTGAGTCGAGGGGGGCTATGAACACTGAAGCTTTCTTT
TRBJ2-7 TRBV5-1 . . CASSPSQVSYEQYF TGCGCCAGCAGCCCGTCCCAGGTCTCCTACGAGCAGTACTTC
TRBJ2-4 TRBV7-9 . . CASSLRATSQDIQYF TGTGCCAGCAGCTTAAGGGCGACATCGCAGGACATTCAGTACTTC
TRBJ2-7 TRBV5-1 few TRBD1 CASSLTGVRSYEQYF TGCGCCAGCAGCTTAACAGGGGTCCGCTCCTACGAGCAGTACTTC
TRBJ2-1 TRBV11-3 few TRBD2 CASSRDYGTYNEQFF TGTGCCAGCAGCCGGGACTATGGGACCTACAATGAGCAGTTCTTC
TRBJ2-3 TRBV29-1 many . CSVAPGTDTQYF TGCAGCGTTGCTCCGGGCACAGATACGCAGTATTTT
TRBJ2-1 TRBV10-3 few TRBD1 CAISARKGDSGYYEQFF TGTGCCATCAGTGCCAGGAAAGGGGACAGTGGGTACTACGAGCAGTTCTTC
TRBJ1-2 TRBV20-1 . . CSARGDTWDYGYTF TGCAGTGCTAGAGGGGACACCTGGGACTATGGCTACACCTTC
TRBJ1-2 TRBV29-1 . . CSVTGFPYGYTF TGCAGCGTGACAGGCTTCCCCTATGGCTACACCTTC
TRBJ1-4 TRBV4-1 few TRBD1 CASSLTGLTNEKLFF TGCGCCAGCAGCCTGACAGGGTTGACTAATGAAAAACTGTTTTTT
TRBJ2-5 TRBV5-1 . . CASSLEPARGETQYF TGCGCCAGCAGCTTGGAGCCCGCCAGGGGAGAGACCCAGTACTTC
TRBJ1-5 TRBV6-6 . . CASSYFPDGRSNQPQHF TGTGCCAGCAGTTACTTCCCGGACGGTCGTAGCAATCAGCCCCAGCATTTT
TRBJ2-1 TRBV6-5 . . CASTSGTFGEQFF TGTGCCAGCACCTCTGGGACTTTTGGGGAGCAGTTCTTC
TRBJ2-2 TRBV12-5 . . CASPRTELTGELFF TGTGCTAGTCCCCGGACAGAGTTAACCGGGGAGCTGTTTTTT
TRBJ2-1 TRBV11-1 . TRBD1 CASSSTGGSGVRF TGTGCCAGCAGCTCGACAGGGGGCAGCGGGGTACGGTTC
TRBJ2-1 TRBV27 . TRBD1 CASSFGQGSHNEQFF TGTGCCAGCAGTTTCGGACAGGGAAGCCACAATGAGCAGTTCTTC
TRBJ2-5 TRBV6-6 . TRBD2 CASSSHTSGQETQYF TGTGCCAGCTCCTCCCATACTAGCGGCCAAGAGACCCAGTACTTC
TRBJ2-4 TRBV15 . TRBD1 CATSRNRDRDIQYF TGTGCCACCAGCAGAAACCGGGACAGGGATATTCAGTACTTC
TRBJ2-1 TRBV5-1 few TRBD2 CASSSGDEGNEQLF TGCGCCAGCAGTAGCGGGGATGAGGGGAATGAGCAGCTCTTC
TRBJ1-2 TRBV6-5 . TRBD1 CASSYSKAGGNGYAF TGTGCCAGCAGTTACTCGAAGGCAGGGGGTAATGGCTACGCCTTC
TRBJ1-2 TRBV7-3 . . CASSLITGIGYTF TGTGCCAGCAGCTTAATAACAGGGATAGGCTACACCTTC
TRBJ2-7 TRBV12-3/TRBV12-4 few TRBD1 CASSLGRQGRSYEQYF TGTGCCAGCAGTTTAGGGCGACAGGGGCGCTCCTACGAGCAGTACTTC